These 10 T cell receptor beta chains were sequenced from one sample in a study of blood T cell repertoires in COVID-19. Some clones are missing from TCRdb's copy, which holds only in-frame ones; the method was immunoSEQ multiplex PCR. The data show roughly 80,000 clones, approximately 91% seen once. Sequenced material: peripheral blood. The receptors stem from a man between 60 and 75 years old with acute or convalescent COVID-19.

The genes are TRBV19 and TRBJ1-5; 7 bases align to TRBD1. Germline V gives CDR1 LNHDA, CDR2 SQIVND (reference sequence). This CDR3 comprises 17 residues. J was trimmed by 7 bases and V by 5 bases; bases with no gene match: 17. The CDR3 DNA reads as TGTGCCAGTAGTCCGAGACCGACAGGGACCGTCAACCAGCCCCAGCATTTT. It codes for CASSPRPTGTVNQPQHF.

This chain uses TRBV24-1 with TRBJ1-1, with 7 bases aligning to TRBD1. Per germline, CDR1 KGHDR and CDR2 SFDVKD. CDR3 size: 14 residues. V shed 5 bases and J 7 bases; nucleotides not matched to a gene: 9. In nucleotides, the CDR3 is TGTGCCACCAGTGGTGCCGGAGGGGGCGGTGAAGCTTTCTTT. It is translated as CATSGAGGGGEAFF.

This chain joins TRBV10-3 and TRBJ1-2; 11 bases map to TRBD1. The trim removed 0 bases at V and 8 bases at J, leaving 8 bases unmatched. Germline V gives CDR1 ENHRY, CDR2 SYGVKD. The CDR3 length is 16 residues. The CDR3 coding sequence is TGTGCCATCAGTGAGTCGAAAGGACAGGGGGCCTCCGGCTACACCTTC. Its protein product is CAISESKGQGASGYTF.

The chain carries TRBV21-1 and TRBJ2-1; no check of the table's D call, TRBD2, against the DNA was made. TRBV21-1 is described as a pseudogene. The CDR3 has 18 amino acids. In DNA form, the CDR3 reads TGTGCCAGCAGCAAAGCCCTCGGGGTAACAGCTACCTACAATGAGCAGTTCTTC. Its translation: CASSKALGVTATYNEQFF.

The chain combines TRBV5-1 with TRBJ2-5; D is possibly TRBD2 (5 bases). Between the trimmed V and J ends, which lost 2 bases and 4 bases, there was a span of 12 bases. Germline-derived CDR1 and CDR2 are SGHRS and YFSETQ. The CDR3 loop spans 14 amino acids. The CDR3 loop reads CASSFASLGETQYF. The CDR3 bases are TGCGCCAGCAGCTTCGCTAGCCTGGGAGAGACCCAGTACTTC.

This rearrangement joins TRBV19 to TRBJ2-1; 12 positions match TRBD2. The CDR3 loop spans 15 amino acids. After removal of 5 bases from V and 5 bases from J, the junction contained 4 bases not matched to a gene. Germline loops: CDR1 LNHDA, CDR2 SQIVND (reference sequence). The CDR3 sequence: CASSLRTSGNNEQFF. CDR3 DNA sequence: TGTGCCAGTAGTCTACGGACTAGCGGGAACAATGAGCAGTTCTTC.

This chain uses TRBV19 with TRBJ1-2; tentative D call: TRBD1 (5 bases). The ends were cut back, 2 bases at V and 1 base at J, with 8 bases in the middle. Germline CDR1 reads LNHDA; CDR2 reads SQIVND (reference sequence). There are 14 residues in the CDR3. In DNA form, the CDR3 reads TGTGCCAGTAGTATATCGGACATTAACTATGGCTACACCTTC. Its protein is CASSISDINYGYTF.

The chain joins TRBV6-2 or TRBV6-3 to TRBJ2-3; tentatively, D is TRBD2 (6 bases). The CDR3 has 15 residues. Trimming removed 2 bases at V and 2 bases at J, with 11 bases between. CDR1 and CDR2 from the germline V gene are MNHEY and SVGEGT. This CDR3 is CASSYGRETTDTQYF. The DNA of the CDR3 is TGTGCCAGCAGTTACGGGCGGGAAACCACAGATACGCAGTATTTT.

V usage is TRBV19 and J usage is TRBJ2-1, with D perhaps matching TRBD1 (6 bases). V lost 2 bases and J lost 4, with 12 bases in between. Germline CDR1 and CDR2: LNHDA and SQIVND (reference sequence). CDR3 size: 15 residues. CDR3 loop: CASSIQGQGYNEQFF. The CDR3 DNA reads TGTGCCAGTAGTATACAGGGGCAAGGATACAATGAGCAGTTCTTC.

This clone appeared a single time. The chain carries TRBV12-3 or TRBV12-4 and TRBJ1-2; 8 bases match TRBD1. The CDR3 loop spans 13 amino acids. The J segment lost 3 bases and the V segment lost 3 bases, leaving 0 bases of the junction unmatched. CDR3 coding DNA: TGTGCCAGCAGTTTGGACAGGGACTATGGCTACACCTTC. Protein sequence: CASSLDRDYGYTF.